Presented here are 15 T cell receptor beta chains from one specimen sequenced in a study of cytomegalovirus exposure and HLA in healthy donors. 13 Jbeta primers and 60 Vbeta primers were used for the PCR. Sequencing used immunoSEQ multiplex PCR; TCRdb keeps in-frame clones, though not all of them. The data contain around 50,000 clones, around three quarters of them seen just once; the ten biggest clones take up 8.1%. The sequenced sample was PBMCs. All receptors derive from a man aged 25 to 40 in good health and CMV-seropositive.

This chain links TRBV21-1 with TRBJ1-2; the table gives TRBD1 as D, unverified against the DNA. TRBV21-1 is classified as a pseudogene. The CDR3 runs 15 residues. The CDR3 spells CASFLTGTGGNGYTF. The CDR3 region has the DNA TGTGCCAGCTTTCTTACCGGGACAGGGGGTAATGGCTACACCTTC.

The gene calls are TRBV5-1 and TRBJ2-5; TRBD1 is a possible D gene (6 bases). The germline V gene encodes CDR1 SGHRS and CDR2 YFSETQ. This CDR3 spans 18 amino acids. V lost 3 bases to trimming and J lost 1 base, with 22 bases between them. The CDR3 bases are TGCGCCAGCAGCTCGGGCCAGGGGATAGTTACCACCCAAGAGACCCAGTACTTC. Protein product: CASSSGQGIVTTQETQYF.

The sample holds a few counts of this clone. The genes are TRBV2 and TRBJ1-5; D not resolved. Per germline, CDR1 SNHLY and CDR2 FYNNEI. Trimming stripped 6 bases from V and 6 bases from J, with 9 bases between. There are 12 residues in the CDR3. The CDR3 spells CASSAPSQPQHF. The CDR3 DNA is TGTGCCAGCAGCGCCCCGAGTCAGCCCCAGCATTTT.

This chain links TRBV2 with TRBJ1-2, with 7 bases matching TRBD1. V lost 4 bases, J lost 4 bases, and 3 bases stayed unmatched. The germline CDR1 and CDR2 sequences are SNHLY and FYNNEI. This CDR3 contains 13 residues. CDR3 sequence reads: CASSGDSIYGYTF. The CDR3 DNA reads TGTGCCAGCAGTGGGGACAGCATCTATGGCTACACCTTC.

The chain couples TRBV29-1 to TRBJ1-1, with D perhaps matching TRBD1 (5 bases). V lost 0 bases to trimming and J lost 0 bases, with 17 bases between them. Per the germline V gene, CDR1 is SQVTM and CDR2 is ANQGSEA. This CDR3 spans 17 amino acids. The CDR3 DNA reads TGCAGCGTTGAAGATTATTCCACAGGAGATGTGAACACTGAAGCTTTCTTT. Protein: CSVEDYSTGDVNTEAFF. The full variable domain, completed using reference TRBV29-1 and TRBJ1-1, is SAVISQKPSRDICQRGTSLTIQCQVDSQVTMMFWYRQQPGQSLTLIATANQGSEATYESGFVIDKFPISRPNLTFSTLTVSNMSPEDSSIYLCSVEDYSTGDVNTEAFFGQGTRLTVV.

The V gene is TRBV27, the J gene TRBJ2-7, with a possible D match to TRBD2 (6 bases). Germline V gene data show CDR1 as MNHEY and CDR2 as SMNVEV (reference sequence). This CDR3 region has 12 residues. Trimming shortened V by 3 bases and J by 3 bases, and 6 bases separated the two germline ends. CDR3 residues: CASSLGGYEQYF. The CDR3 nucleotides are TGTGCCAGCAGTTTGGGGGGCTACGAGCAGTACTTC.

V usage is TRBV5-4 and J usage is TRBJ1-3; 8 bases match TRBD1. The CDR3 is 16 residues long. Germline-derived CDR1 and CDR2 are SGHNT and YYREEE (reference sequence). With 5 bases clipped from V and 0 bases from J, the junction kept 7 bases outside the gene matches. This CDR3 reads CASSPTGVSSGNTIYF. The CDR3 DNA sequence: TGTGCCAGCAGTCCGACAGGGGTTTCCTCTGGAAACACCATATATTTT.

The chain joins TRBV5-8 to TRBJ1-2, with a tentative D call TRBD1 (5 bases). Germline V gene lookup returns CDR1 SGHTS and CDR2 YDEGEE. Deletions cut 7 bases from V and 6 bases from J, with 19 bases between. The CDR3 totals 14 residues. Here the CDR3 DNA reads TGTGCCAGCGTGGCCGGGGGACGATGGAATGGCTACACCTTC. This translates into CASVAGGRWNGYTF. Full variable domain (missing parts from reference TRBV5-8 and TRBJ1-2): EAGVTQSPTHLIKTRGQQATLRCSPISGHTSVYWYQQALGLGLQFLLWYDEGEERNRGNFPPRFSGRQFPNYSSELNVNALELEDSALYLCASVAGGRWNGYTFGSGTRLTVV.

This chain joins TRBV28 and TRBJ2-2; TRBD1 matches at 8 bases. V lost 5 bases, J lost 6 bases, and 11 bases stayed unmatched. Per germline, CDR1 MDHEN and CDR2 SYDVKM. This CDR3 spans 16 amino acids. Here the CDR3 reads CASSPPGQGDSGELFF. The CDR3 coding sequence is TGTGCCAGCAGTCCCCCCGGACAGGGAGATTCCGGGGAGCTGTTTTTT.

The chain is built from TRBV29-1 and TRBJ1-4; tentatively, D is TRBD1 (5 bases). Trimming cost V 6 bases and J 5 bases, with 7 bases left between them. This CDR3 region has 11 residues. The germline V gene has CDR1 SQVTM and CDR2 ANQGSEA. The CDR3 nucleotides are TGCAGCGTGAACAGGAATGAAAAACTGTTTTTT. It encodes CSVNRNEKLFF.

This chain connects TRBV9 to TRBJ2-1; 9 nucleotides match TRBD2. V lost 4 bases and J lost 6; bases outside the gene matches: 14. There are 17 residues in the CDR3. The V gene's germline CDR1 is SGDLS and CDR2 YYNGEE. CDR3 loop: CASSTPFKAGGGNEQFF. CDR3 DNA sequence: TGTGCCAGCAGCACCCCCTTCAAGGCGGGGGGGGGCAATGAGCAGTTCTTC. The full variable domain, with the rest looked up from reference TRBV9 and TRBJ2-1, is DSGVTQTPKHLITATGQRVTLRCSPRSGDLSVYWYQQSLDQGLQFLIQYYNGEERAKGNILERFSAQQFPDLHSELNLSSLELGDSALYFCASSTPFKAGGGNEQFFGPGTRLTVL.

This chain connects TRBV18 to TRBJ2-5; TRBD1 aligns across 9 bases. With 2 bases clipped from V and 7 bases from J, the junction kept 8 bases outside the gene matches. Germline V gene sequence: CDR1 KGHSH, CDR2 LQKENI. The CDR3 is made up of 15 amino acids. In DNA, the CDR3 is TGTGCCAGCTCACCAGGCCCGGGACAGGGTGGGACCCAGTACTTC. Protein product: CASSPGPGQGGTQYF.

The chain joins TRBV4-1 to TRBJ1-6, with 8 bases fitting TRBD1. With 4 bases clipped from V and 6 bases from J, the junction kept 2 bases outside the gene matches. Germline loops: CDR1 MGHRA, CDR2 YSYEKL. The CDR3 has 14 residues. CDR3 in DNA: TGCGCCAGCAGCCTACAGGGGGGTAATTCACCCCTCCACTTT. It encodes CASSLQGGNSPLHF.

This clone was detected only once. The DNA of the CDR3 is TGCGCCAGCAGTGAATTTCGGGGACAGGGGAAAAATCAGCCCCAGCATTTT. It specifies CASSEFRGQGKNQPQHF. J is TRBJ1-5 and V is TRBV10-2; 10 bases are shared with TRBD1. Germline V lookup: CDR1 WSHSY, CDR2 SAAADI. The CDR3 spans 17 residues. Trimming cost V 3 bases and J 4 bases; bases outside gene matches: 9.

The V call is TRBV28, the J call TRBJ1-1; D gene unclear. CDR3 length: 8 residues. Germline V CDR1 and CDR2: MDHEN, SYDVKM. V lost 6 bases and J 12 bases, leaving 5 bases between the germline ends. CDR3 in DNA: TGTGCCAGCAGCCCGTCTTTCTTT. Its translation is CASSPSFF.